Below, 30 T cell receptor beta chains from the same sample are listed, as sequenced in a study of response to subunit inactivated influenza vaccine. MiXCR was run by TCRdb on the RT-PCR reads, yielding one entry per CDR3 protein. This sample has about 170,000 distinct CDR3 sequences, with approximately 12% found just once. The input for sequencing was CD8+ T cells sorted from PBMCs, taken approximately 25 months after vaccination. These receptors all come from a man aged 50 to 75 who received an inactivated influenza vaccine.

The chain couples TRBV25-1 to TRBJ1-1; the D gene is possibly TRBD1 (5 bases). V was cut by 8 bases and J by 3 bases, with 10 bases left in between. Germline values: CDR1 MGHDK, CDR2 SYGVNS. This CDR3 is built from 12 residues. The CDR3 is CASLLGDTEAFF. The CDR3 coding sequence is TGTGCCAGCCTTTTAGGGGACACTGAAGCTTTCTTT.

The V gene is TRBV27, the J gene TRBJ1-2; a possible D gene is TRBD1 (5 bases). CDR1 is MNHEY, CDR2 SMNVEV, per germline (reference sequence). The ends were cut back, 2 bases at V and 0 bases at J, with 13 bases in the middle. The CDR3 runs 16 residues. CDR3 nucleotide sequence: TGTGCCAGCAGTTTAACGTGGGGGGGATCTAACTATGGCTACACCTTC. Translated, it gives CASSLTWGGSNYGYTF.

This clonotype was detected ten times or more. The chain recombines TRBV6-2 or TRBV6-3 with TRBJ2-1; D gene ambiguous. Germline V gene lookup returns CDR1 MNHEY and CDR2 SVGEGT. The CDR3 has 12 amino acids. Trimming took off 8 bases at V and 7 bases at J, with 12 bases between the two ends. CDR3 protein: CASGPFGNEQFF. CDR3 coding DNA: TGTGCCAGCGGCCCCTTTGGGAATGAGCAGTTCTTC.

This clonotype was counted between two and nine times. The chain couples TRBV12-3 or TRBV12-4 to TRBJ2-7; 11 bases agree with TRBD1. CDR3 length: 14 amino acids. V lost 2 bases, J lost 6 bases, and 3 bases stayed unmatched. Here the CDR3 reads CASSLRTGGVEQYF. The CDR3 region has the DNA TGTGCCAGCAGTTTAAGGACAGGGGGCGTCGAGCAGTACTTC.

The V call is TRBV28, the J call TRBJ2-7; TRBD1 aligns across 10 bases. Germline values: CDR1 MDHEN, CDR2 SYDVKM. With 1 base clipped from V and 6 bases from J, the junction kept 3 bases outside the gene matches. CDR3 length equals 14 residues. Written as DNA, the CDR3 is TGTGCCAGCAGTTTATTAGGGACAGGGGTCGAGCAGTACTTC. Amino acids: CASSLLGTGVEQYF.

In DNA, the CDR3 is TGTGCCAGCAGTTACGCGGACGAGCAGTACTTC. It translates to CASSYADEQYF. This chain joins TRBV6-2 or TRBV6-3 and TRBJ2-7, with no clear D. The germline V gene has CDR1 MNHEY and CDR2 SVGEGT. The CDR3 runs to 11 residues. With 2 bases removed from V and 5 bases from J, the gap between germline ends came to 4 bases.

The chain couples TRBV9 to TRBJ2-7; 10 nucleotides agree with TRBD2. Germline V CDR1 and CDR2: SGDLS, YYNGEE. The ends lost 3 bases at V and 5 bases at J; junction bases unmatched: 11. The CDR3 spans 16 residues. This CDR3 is CASSASGSLFIHEQYF. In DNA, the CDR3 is TGTGCCAGCAGCGCTAGCGGGAGCCTCTTTATCCACGAGCAGTACTTC.

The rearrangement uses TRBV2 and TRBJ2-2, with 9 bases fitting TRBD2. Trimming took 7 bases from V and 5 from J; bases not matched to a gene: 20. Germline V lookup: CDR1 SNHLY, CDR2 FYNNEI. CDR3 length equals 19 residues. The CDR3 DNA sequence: TGTGCCAGCATGGGACCGGGTGGTAGCGGGAGATCGGGAACCGGGGAGCTGTTTTTT. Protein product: CASMGPGGSGRSGTGELFF.

The CDR3 loop is CASSPYGAGIQYF. The DNA of the CDR3 is TGTGCCAGTAGCCCTTATGGGGCCGGCATTCAGTACTTC. The chain has TRBV12-3 or TRBV12-4 and TRBJ2-4; D might be TRBD1 (5 bases). Trimming took off 9 bases at V and 9 bases at J, with 18 bases between the two ends. The CDR3 runs 13 residues.

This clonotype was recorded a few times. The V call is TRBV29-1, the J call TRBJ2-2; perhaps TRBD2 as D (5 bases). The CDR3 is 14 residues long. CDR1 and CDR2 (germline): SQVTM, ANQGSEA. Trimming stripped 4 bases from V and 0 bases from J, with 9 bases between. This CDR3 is CSVVLATNTGELFF. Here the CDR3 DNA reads TGCAGCGTTGTCTTAGCGACGAACACCGGGGAGCTGTTTTTT.

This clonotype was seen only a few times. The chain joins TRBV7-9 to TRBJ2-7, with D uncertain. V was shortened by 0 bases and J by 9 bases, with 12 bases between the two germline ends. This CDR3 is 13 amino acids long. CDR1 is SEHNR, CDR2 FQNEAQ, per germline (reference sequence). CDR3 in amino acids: CASSLAPWVAQYF. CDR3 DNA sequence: TGTGCCAGCAGCTTAGCGCCCTGGGTGGCGCAGTACTTC.

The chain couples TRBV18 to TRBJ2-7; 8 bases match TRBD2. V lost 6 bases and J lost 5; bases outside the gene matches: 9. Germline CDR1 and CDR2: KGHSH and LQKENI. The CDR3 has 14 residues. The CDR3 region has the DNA TGTGCCAGCTCGCTCGGCGAGCGGGGGAACGAGCAGTACTTC. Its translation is CASSLGERGNEQYF.

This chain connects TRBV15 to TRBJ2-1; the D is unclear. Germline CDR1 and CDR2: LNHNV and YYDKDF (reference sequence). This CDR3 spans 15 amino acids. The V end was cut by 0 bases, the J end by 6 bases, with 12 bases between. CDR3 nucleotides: TGTGCCACCAGCAGAGATAAACACCCGGGCAATGAGCAGTTCTTC. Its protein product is CATSRDKHPGNEQFF.

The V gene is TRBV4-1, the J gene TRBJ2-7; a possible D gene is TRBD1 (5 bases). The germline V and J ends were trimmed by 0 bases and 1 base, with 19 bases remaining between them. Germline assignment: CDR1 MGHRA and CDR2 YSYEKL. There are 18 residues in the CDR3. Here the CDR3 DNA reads TGCGCCAGCAGCCAAGATCCGCCTTCGACAGTGGGGTCCTACGAGCAGTACTTC. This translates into CASSQDPPSTVGSYEQYF.

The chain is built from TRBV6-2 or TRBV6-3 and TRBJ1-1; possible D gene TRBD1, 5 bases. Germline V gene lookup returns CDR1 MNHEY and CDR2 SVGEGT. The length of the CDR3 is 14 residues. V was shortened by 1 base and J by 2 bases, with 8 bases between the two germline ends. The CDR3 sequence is CASSYLGPNTEAFF. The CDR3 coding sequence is TGTGCCAGCAGTTACTTGGGACCAAACACTGAAGCTTTCTTT.

CDR3: CASSEPTRGNIQYF. CDR3 in DNA: TGTGCCAGCAGTGAGCCGACTAGGGGGAACATTCAGTACTTC. This rearrangement joins TRBV2 to TRBJ2-4; either TRBD1 or TRBD2 may fit D (6 bases each). The V gene's germline CDR1 is SNHLY and CDR2 FYNNEI. This CDR3 has 14 amino acids. V was pared by 3 bases and J by 7 bases, with 13 bases between.

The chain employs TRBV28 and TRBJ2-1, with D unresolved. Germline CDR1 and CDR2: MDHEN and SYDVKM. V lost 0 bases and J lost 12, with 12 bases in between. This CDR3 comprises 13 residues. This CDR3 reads CASSLWGPSLQFF. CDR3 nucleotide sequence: TGTGCCAGCAGTTTATGGGGCCCGTCACTGCAGTTCTTC.

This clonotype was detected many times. The CDR3 sequence: CASSYPSYEQYF. In DNA form, the CDR3 reads TGTGCCAGCAGTTACCCGTCCTACGAGCAGTACTTC. The chain joins TRBV6-2 or TRBV6-3 to TRBJ2-7; D gene unclear. The V and J ends lost 2 bases and 1 base respectively, with 3 bases between them. Germline values: CDR1 MNHEY, CDR2 SVGEGT. The CDR3 is 12 amino acids.

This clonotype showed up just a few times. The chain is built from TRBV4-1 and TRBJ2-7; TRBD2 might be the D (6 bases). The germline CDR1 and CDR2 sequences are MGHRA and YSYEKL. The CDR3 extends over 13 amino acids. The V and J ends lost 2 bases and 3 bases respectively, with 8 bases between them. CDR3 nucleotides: TGCGCCAGCAGCCAAACGGGGGACTACGAGCAGTACTTC. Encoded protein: CASSQTGDYEQYF.

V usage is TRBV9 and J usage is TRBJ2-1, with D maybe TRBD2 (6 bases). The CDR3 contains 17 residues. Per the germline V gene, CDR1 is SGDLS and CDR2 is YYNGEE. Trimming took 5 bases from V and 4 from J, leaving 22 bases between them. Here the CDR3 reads CASSPRVGGDIYNEQFF. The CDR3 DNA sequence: TGTGCCAGCAGTCCGAGGGTAGGAGGGGATATATACAATGAGCAGTTCTTC. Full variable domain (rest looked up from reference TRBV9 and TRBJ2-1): DSGVTQTPKHLITATGQRVTLRCSPRSGDLSVYWYQQSLDQGLQFLIQYYNGEERAKGNILERFSAQQFPDLHSELNLSSLELGDSALYFCASSPRVGGDIYNEQFFGPGTRLTVL.

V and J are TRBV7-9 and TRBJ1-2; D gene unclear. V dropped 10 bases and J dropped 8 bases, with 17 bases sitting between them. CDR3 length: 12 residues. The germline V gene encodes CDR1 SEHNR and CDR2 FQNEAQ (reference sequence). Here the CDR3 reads CATLQWREGYTF. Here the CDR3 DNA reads TGTGCCACCCTGCAGTGGCGGGAGGGCTACACCTTC.

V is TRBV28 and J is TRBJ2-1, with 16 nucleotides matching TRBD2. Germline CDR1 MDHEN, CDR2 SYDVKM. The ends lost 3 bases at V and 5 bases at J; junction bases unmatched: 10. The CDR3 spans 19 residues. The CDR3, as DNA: TGTGCCAGCAGTTTCCCCGGGACTAGCGGGAGGGCCTATGACAATGAGCAGTTCTTC. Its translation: CASSFPGTSGRAYDNEQFF.

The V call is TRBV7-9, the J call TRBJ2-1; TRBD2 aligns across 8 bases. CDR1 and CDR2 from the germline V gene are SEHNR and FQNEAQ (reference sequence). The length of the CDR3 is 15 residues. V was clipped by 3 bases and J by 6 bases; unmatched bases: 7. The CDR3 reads CASSFLSGSGNEQFF. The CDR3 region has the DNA TGTGCCAGCAGCTTTCTCAGCGGGAGTGGCAATGAGCAGTTCTTC.

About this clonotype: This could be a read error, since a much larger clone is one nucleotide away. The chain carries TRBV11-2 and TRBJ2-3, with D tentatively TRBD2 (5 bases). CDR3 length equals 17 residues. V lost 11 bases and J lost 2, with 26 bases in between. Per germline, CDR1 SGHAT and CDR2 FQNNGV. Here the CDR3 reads CACGNTASIGDTDTQYF. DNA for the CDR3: TGTGCCTGCGGAAATACGGCTAGCATAGGAGACACAGATACGCAGTATTTT. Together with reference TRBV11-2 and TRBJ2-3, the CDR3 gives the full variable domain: EAGVAQSPRYKIIEKRQSVAFWCNPISGHATLYWYQQILGQGPKLLIQFQNNGVVDDSQLPKDRFSAERLKGVDSTLKIQPAKLEDSAVYLCACGNTASIGDTDTQYFGPGTRLTVL.

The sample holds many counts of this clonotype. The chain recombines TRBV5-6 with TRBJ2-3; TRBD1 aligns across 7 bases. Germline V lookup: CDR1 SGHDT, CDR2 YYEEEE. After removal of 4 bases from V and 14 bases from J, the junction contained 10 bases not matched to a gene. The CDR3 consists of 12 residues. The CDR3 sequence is CASSIGQADPYF. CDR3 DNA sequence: TGTGCCAGCAGCATCGGACAGGCCGACCCGTATTTT.

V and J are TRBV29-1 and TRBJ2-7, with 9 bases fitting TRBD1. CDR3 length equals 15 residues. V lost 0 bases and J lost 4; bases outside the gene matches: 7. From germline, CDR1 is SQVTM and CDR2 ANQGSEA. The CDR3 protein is CSVEDRGQGLYEQYF. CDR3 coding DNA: TGCAGCGTTGAAGATAGGGGACAGGGACTATACGAGCAGTACTTC.

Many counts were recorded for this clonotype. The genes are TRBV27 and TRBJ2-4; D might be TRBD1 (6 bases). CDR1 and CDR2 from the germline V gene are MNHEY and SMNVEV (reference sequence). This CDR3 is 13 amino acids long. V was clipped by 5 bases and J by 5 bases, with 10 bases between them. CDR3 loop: CASSLGGQNIQYF. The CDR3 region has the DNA TGTGCCAGCAGTCTTGGGGGCCAAAACATTCAGTACTTC.

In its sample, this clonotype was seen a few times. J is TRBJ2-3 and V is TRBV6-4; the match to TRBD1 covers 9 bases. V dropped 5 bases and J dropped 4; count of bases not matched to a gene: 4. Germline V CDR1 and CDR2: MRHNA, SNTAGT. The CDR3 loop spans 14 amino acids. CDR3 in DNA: TGTGCCAGCAGTCGACAGGGGGTGGCAGATACGCAGTATTTT. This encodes CASSRQGVADTQYF.

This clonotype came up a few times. In DNA, the CDR3 is TGTGCCAGCAGCTTTGTGGGGGGCCGGGATCAAGAGACCCAGTACTTC. It codes for CASSFVGGRDQETQYF. This chain uses TRBV13 with TRBJ2-5; tentatively, D is TRBD1 or TRBD2 (6 bases each). The CDR3 is 16 residues long. Per the germline V gene, CDR1 is PRHDT and CDR2 is FYEKMQ (reference sequence). The V end was cut by 3 bases, the J end by 2 bases, with 16 bases between.

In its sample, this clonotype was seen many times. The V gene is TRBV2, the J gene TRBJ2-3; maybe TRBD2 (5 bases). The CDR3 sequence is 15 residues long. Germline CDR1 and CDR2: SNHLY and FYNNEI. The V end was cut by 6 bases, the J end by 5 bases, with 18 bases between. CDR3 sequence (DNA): TGTGCCAGCAGGCCAACGGGGATCATGAGAGATACGCAGTATTTT. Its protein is CASRPTGIMRDTQYF.